This T cell receptor beta chain emerged from a study of blood T cell repertoires in COVID-19. Study-level background: Samples taken during acute and convalescent COVID-19 were collected in the United States, Italy and Spain. PBMCs, B-cell-depleted T cells, or T cells were the source of the cDNA or gDNA that made up the material.

Germline CDR1 is MNHNS and CDR2 is SASEGT. V was pared by 3 bases and J by 2 bases, with 7 bases of the junction left unmatched. This CDR3 contains 16 residues. Followed longitudinally, the Seattle patients had been enrolled during active infection. This table comes from immunoSEQ multiplex PCR, and its TCRdb copy is limited to in-frame clones, with some not included. The table has about 230,000 clones, 86% seen once; the top ten hold under 14%. The rearrangement uses TRBV6-1 and TRBJ1-5; 7 bases are shared with TRBD1. Sequencing was done on a sample of peripheral blood. This receptor was obtained from a middle-aged man with COVID-19, enrolled during active disease. The CDR3 loop is CASSEEGGHGNQPQHF. The CDR3 bases are TGTGCCAGCAGTGAGGAAGGGGGCCATGGCAATCAGCCCCAGCATTTT.